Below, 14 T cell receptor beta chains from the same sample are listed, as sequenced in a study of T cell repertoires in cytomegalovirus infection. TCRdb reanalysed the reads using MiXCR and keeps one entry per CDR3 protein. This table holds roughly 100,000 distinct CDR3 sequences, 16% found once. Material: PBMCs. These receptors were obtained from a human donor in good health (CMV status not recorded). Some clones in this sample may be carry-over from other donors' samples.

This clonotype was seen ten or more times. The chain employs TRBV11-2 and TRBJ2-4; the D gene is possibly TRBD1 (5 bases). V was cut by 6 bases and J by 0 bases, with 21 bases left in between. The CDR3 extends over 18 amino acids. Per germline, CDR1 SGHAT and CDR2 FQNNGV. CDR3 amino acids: CASRAYRQYVGAKNIQYF. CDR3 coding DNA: TGTGCCAGCAGGGCATACCGACAGTACGTGGGAGCCAAAAACATTCAGTACTTC.

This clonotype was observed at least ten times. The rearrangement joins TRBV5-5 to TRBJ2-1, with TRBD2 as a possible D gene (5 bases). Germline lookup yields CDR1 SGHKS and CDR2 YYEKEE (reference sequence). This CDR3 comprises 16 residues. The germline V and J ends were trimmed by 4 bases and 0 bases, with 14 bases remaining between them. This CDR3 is CASSLADFLSYNEQFF. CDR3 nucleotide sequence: TGTGCCAGCAGCCTGGCGGACTTTCTCTCCTACAATGAGCAGTTCTTC.

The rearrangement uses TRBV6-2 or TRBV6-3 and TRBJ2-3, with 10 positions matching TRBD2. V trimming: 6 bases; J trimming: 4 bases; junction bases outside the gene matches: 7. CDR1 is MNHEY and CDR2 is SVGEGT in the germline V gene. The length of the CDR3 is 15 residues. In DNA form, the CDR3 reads TGTGCCAGCAGGAGCGGGGGGGCAAGGTCAGATACGCAGTATTTT. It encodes CASRSGGARSDTQYF.

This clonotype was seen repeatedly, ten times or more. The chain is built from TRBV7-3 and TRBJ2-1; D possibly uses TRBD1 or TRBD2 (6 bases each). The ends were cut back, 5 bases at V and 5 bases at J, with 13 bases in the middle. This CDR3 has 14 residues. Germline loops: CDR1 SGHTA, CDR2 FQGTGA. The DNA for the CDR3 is TGTGCCAGCAGCGCGTTCGGGGGCCACAATGAGCAGTTCTTC. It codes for CASSAFGGHNEQFF.

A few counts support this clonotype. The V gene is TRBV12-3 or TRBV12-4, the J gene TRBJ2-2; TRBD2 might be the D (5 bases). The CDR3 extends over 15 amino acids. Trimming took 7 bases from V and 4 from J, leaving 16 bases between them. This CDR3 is CASTLTGKVTGELFF. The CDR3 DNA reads TGTGCCAGCACCCTGACGGGGAAAGTCACCGGGGAGCTGTTTTTT.

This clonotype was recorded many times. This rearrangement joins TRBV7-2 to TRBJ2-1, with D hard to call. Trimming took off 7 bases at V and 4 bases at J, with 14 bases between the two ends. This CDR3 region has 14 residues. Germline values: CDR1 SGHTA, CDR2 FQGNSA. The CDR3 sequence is CASTSMGGYNEQFF. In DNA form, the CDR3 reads TGTGCCAGCACCTCCATGGGCGGTTACAATGAGCAGTTCTTC. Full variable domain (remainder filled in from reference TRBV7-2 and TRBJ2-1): GAGVSQSPSNKVTEKGKDVELRCDPISGHTALYWYRQSLGQGLEFLIYFQGNSAPDKSGLPSDRFSAERTGGSVSTLTIQRTQQEDSAVYLCASTSMGGYNEQFFGPGTRLTVL.

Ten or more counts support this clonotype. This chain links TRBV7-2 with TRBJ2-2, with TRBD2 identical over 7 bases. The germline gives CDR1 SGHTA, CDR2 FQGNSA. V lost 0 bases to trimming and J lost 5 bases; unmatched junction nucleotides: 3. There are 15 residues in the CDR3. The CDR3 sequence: CASSLATSSTGELFF. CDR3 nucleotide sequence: TGTGCCAGCAGCTTAGCGACTAGCTCGACCGGGGAGCTGTTTTTT.

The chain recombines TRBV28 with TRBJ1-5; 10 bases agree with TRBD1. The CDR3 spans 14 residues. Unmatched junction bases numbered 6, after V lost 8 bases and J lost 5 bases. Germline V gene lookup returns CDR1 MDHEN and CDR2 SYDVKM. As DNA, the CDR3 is TGTGCCAGCTGCCGGGACAGGGGTTATCAGCCCCAGCATTTT. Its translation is CASCRDRGYQPQHF.

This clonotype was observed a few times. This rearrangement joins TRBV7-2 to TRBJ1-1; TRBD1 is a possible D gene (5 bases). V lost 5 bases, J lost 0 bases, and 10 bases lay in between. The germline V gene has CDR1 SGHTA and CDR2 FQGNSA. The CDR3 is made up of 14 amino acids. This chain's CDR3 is CASSGTGLNTEAFF. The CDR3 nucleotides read TGTGCCAGCAGCGGGACCGGGTTGAACACTGAAGCTTTCTTT. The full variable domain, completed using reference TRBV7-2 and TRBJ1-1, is GAGVSQSPSNKVTEKGKDVELRCDPISGHTALYWYRQSLGQGLEFLIYFQGNSAPDKSGLPSDRFSAERTGGSVSTLTIQRTQQEDSAVYLCASSGTGLNTEAFFGQGTRLTVV.

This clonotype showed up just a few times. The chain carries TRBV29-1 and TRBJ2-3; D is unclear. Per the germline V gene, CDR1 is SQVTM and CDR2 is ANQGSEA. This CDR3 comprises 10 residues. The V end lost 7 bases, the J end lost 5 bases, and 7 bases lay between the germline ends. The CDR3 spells CSGGVDTQYF. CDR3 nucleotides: TGCAGCGGGGGTGTAGATACGCAGTATTTT.

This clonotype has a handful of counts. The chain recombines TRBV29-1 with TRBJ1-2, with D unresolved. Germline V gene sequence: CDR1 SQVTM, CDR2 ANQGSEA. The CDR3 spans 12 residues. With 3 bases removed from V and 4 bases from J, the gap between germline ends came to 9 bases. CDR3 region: CSVDGAIYGYTF. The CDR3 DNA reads TGCAGCGTTGACGGAGCGATCTATGGCTACACCTTC.

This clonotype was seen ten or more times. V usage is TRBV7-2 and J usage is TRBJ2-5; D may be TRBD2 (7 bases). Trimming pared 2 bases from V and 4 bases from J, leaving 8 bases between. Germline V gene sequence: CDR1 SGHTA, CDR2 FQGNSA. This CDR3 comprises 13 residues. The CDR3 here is CASSLRGAETQYF. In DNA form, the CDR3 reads TGTGCCAGCAGCTTACGGGGGGCAGAGACCCAGTACTTC.

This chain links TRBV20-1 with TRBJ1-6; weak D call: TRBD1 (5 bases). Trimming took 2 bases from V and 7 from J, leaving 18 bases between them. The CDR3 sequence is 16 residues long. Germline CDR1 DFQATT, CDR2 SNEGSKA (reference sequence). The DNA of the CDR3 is TGCAGTGCTAGATCAGGGAGCTCTACGGGAAATTCACCCCTCCACTTT. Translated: CSARSGSSTGNSPLHF.

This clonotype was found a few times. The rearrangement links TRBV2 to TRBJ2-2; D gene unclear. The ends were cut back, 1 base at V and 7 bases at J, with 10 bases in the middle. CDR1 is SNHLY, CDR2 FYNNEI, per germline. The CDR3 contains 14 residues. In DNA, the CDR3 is TGTGCCAGCAGTGAAGGGACCCGCGGCGGGGAGCTGTTTTTT. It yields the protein CASSEGTRGGELFF. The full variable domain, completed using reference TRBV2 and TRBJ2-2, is EPEVTQTPSHQVTQMGQEVILRCVPISNHLYFYWYRQILGQKVEFLVSFYNNEISEKSEIFDDQFSVERPDGSNFTLKIRSTKLEDSAMYFCASSEGTRGGELFFGEGSRLTVL.